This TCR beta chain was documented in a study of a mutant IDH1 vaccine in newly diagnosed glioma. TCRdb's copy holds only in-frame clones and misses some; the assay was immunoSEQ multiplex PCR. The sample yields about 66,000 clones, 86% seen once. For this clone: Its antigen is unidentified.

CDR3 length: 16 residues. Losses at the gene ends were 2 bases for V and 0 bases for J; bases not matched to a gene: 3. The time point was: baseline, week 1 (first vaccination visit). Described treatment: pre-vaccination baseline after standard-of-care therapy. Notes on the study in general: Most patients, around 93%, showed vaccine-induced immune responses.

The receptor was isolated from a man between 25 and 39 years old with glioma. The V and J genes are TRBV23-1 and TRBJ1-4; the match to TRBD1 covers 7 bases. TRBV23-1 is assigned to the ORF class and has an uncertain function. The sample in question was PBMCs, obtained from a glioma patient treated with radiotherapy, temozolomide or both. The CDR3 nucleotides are TGCGCCAGCAGTCAAATTGACAGGGCAACTAATGAAAAACTGTTTTTT. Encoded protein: CASSQIDRATNEKLFF.